The following is a T cell receptor beta chain sequence with its context. The antigen remains undetermined. A much larger clone lies one base from this, so it may be a read error. These data come from a study of T cells after yellow fever vaccination. Study-wide findings and caveats: The CD4 compartment and the CD8 compartment contained a small share of clonotypes in common. Contaminants from the bulk population, in the form of abundant clonotypes, could be found in FACS-sorted repertoires. A weaker but faster secondary response was observed, peaking on day 5 versus 15.

Template-switching 5'RACE yielded the TCR cDNA; a universal primer site and UMIs were added in the process. MiXCR, applied by TCRdb to the 5' RACE reads, yields one record per CDR3 protein. Of about 220,000 distinct CDR3 sequences in the sample, 2.5% to 3.5% were seen once. This CDR3 region has 17 residues. CDR1 SGHTA and CDR2 FQGNSA come from the germline V gene. With 1 base clipped from V and 2 bases from J, the junction kept 3 bases outside the gene matches. This specimen consisted of CD4+ T cells sorted from PBMCs, obtained 10 days after the yellow fever booster vaccination. This receptor was obtained from a man aged 18-30 years who received the YFV17D yellow fever vaccine. The rearrangement links TRBV7-2 to TRBJ2-3, with 13 bases identical to TRBD2. The CDR3 reads CASSLGTSGGLTDTQYF. The CDR3 bases are TGTGCCAGCAGCTTAGGGACTAGCGGGGGTCTCACAGATACGCAGTATTTT.